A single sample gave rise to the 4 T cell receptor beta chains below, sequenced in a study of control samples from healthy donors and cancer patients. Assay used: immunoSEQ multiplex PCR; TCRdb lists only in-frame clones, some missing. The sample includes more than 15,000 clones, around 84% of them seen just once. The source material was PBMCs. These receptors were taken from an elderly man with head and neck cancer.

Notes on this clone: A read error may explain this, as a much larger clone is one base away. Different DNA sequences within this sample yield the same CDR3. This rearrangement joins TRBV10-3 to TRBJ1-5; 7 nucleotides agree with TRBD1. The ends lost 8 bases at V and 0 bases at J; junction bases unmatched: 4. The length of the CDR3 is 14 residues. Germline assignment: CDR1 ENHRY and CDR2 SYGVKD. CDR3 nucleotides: TGTGCCATCGGTACAGGGGATAGCAATCAGCCCCAGCATTTT. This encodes CAIGTGDSNQPQHF.

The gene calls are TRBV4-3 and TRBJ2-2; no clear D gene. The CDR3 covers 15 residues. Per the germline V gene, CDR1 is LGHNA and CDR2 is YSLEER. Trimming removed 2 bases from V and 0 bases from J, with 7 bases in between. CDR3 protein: CASSQLSTNTGELFF. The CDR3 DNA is TGCGCCAGCAGCCAATTGTCCACGAACACCGGGGAGCTGTTTTTT.

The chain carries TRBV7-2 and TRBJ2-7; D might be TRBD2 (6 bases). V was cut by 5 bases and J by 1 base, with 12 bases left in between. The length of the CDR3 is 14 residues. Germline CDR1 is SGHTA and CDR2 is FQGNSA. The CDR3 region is CASSPRRDSYEQYF. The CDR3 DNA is TGTGCCAGCAGCCCCAGGCGGGATTCCTACGAGCAGTACTTC.

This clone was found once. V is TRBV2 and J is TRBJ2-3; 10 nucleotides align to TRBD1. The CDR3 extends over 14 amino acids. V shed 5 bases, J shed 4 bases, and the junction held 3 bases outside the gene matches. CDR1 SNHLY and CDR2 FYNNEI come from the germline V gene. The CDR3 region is CASSWDRGSDTQYF. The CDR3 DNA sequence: TGTGCCAGCAGTTGGGACAGGGGTTCAGATACGCAGTATTTT.